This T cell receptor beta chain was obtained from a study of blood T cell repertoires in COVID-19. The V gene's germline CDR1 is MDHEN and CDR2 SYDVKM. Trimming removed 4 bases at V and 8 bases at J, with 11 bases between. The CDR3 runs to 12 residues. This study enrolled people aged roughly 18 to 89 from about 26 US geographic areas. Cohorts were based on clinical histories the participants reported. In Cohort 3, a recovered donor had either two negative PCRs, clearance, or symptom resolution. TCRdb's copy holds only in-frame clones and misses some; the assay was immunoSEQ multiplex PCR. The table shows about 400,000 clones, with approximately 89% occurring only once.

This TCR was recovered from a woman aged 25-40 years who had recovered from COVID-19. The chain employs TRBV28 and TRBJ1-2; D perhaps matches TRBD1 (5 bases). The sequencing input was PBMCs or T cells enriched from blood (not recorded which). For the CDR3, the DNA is TGTGCCAGCAGTTGGGGGGGATGGGGCTACACCTTC. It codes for CASSWGGWGYTF.